A selection of T cell receptor beta chains follows, all from one sample in a study of T cell responses to AZD1222 COVID-19 vaccine. Data came from immunoSEQ multiplex PCR; TCRdb stores just in-frame clones and leaves some out. This sample has about 64,000 clones, with about four fifths found just once. This specimen consisted of peripheral blood, obtained 28 days after the second AZD1222 dose. The receptor source for this set is an adult who received the AZD1222 COVID-19 vaccine. Both conserved end residues are part of each CDR3. The D gene is left open where the match is weak. Rows give clone size only sometimes, using once, few, many, or a class for an expanded clone.

CDR3 protein | CDR3 DNA | D gene | J gene | CDR3 length | clone size | V gene
CACIAATNTGELFF | TGTGCCTGTATAGCGGCTACGAACACCGGGGAGCTGTTTTTT | NA | TRBJ2-2 | 14 | NA | TRBV30
CASSHRQGAYEQYF | TGTGCCAGCAGCCACCGACAGGGTGCCTACGAGCAGTACTTC | TRBD1 | TRBJ2-7 | 14 | NA | TRBV7-6
CASSLAALTRANRRGYTF | TGTGCCAGCAGCTTGGCCGCACTGACAAGGGCCAACCGGCGAGGCTACACCTTC | NA | TRBJ1-2 | 18 | NA | TRBV5-4
CASSLTYDRGLNTGELFF | TGCGCCAGCAGCTTGACTTATGACAGGGGGCTAAACACCGGGGAGCTGTTTTTT | TRBD1 | TRBJ2-2 | 18 | NA | TRBV5-1
CASSRGGFPETQYF | TGTGCCAGCAGCCGGGGGGGGTTCCCAGAGACCCAGTACTTC | TRBD2 | TRBJ2-5 | 14 | NA | TRBV5-4
CASRLPTPGQAYEQYF | TGTGCCAGCAGATTACCAACCCCGGGACAGGCCTACGAGCAGTACTTC | TRBD1 | TRBJ2-7 | 16 | NA | TRBV2
CASSTEDSRLEKLFF | TGTGCCAGCAGCACTGAGGACAGCCGTTTGGAAAAACTGTTTTTT | NA | TRBJ1-4 | 15 | NA | TRBV9
CASRRTESTDTQYF | TGCGCCAGCAGACGGACAGAAAGCACAGATACGCAGTATTTT | NA | TRBJ2-3 | 14 | NA | TRBV5-1
CASSPGGYTEAFF | TGTGCCAGCAGCCCCGGTGGATACACTGAAGCTTTCTTT | NA | TRBJ1-1 | 13 | NA | TRBV27
CASSELEPNQPQHF | TGTGCCAGCAGTGAACTGGAACCTAATCAGCCCCAGCATTTT | NA | TRBJ1-5 | 14 | many | TRBV2
CASSIGTGLNYEQYF | TGTGCCAGTAGTATAGGTACGGGCCTGAACTACGAGCAGTACTTC | NA | TRBJ2-7 | 15 | few | TRBV19
CASSRGVNTEAFF | TGTGCCAGTAGCAGGGGCGTGAACACTGAAGCTTTCTTT | NA | TRBJ1-1 | 13 | NA | TRBV19
CASSKVERGTDTQYF | TGTGCCAGCAGCAAAGTTGAGAGGGGCACAGATACGCAGTATTTT | NA | TRBJ2-3 | 15 | NA | TRBV21-1
CASSLGLNQPQHF | TGTGCCAGCAGCCTGGGCCTCAATCAGCCCCAGCATTTT | NA | TRBJ1-5 | 13 | NA | TRBV7-2
CASSPLWSRPSF | TGTGCCAGCAGCCCCCTGTGGTCGAGGCCCTCTTTT | NA | TRBJ2-3 | 12 | NA | TRBV2
CASSLWATGDEQYF | TGCGCCAGCAGCTTGTGGGCAACAGGGGACGAGCAGTACTTC | TRBD1 | TRBJ2-7 | 14 | NA | TRBV5-1
CAWGPGGNTGELFF | TGTGCCTGGGGGCCTGGGGGTAACACCGGGGAGCTGTTTTTT | NA | TRBJ2-2 | 14 | NA | TRBV30
CASSSRTASGNTIYF | TGCGCCAGCAGCTCACGGACCGCATCGGGAAACACCATATATTTT | NA | TRBJ1-3 | 15 | few | TRBV5-1
CASSLGRQGHTEAFF | TGTGCCAGCAGCTTAGGCCGACAGGGACACACTGAAGCTTTCTTT | TRBD1 | TRBJ1-1 | 15 | NA | TRBV13
CASGGSRADTQYF | TGTGCCAGCGGCGGCTCCCGGGCGGATACGCAGTATTTT | NA | TRBJ2-3 | 13 | NA | TRBV2
CSASQGMNTEAFF | TGCAGTGCTAGTCAGGGGATGAACACTGAAGCTTTCTTT | NA | TRBJ1-1 | 13 | NA | TRBV20-1
CASNTPGGTDTQYF | TGTGCCAGCAACACCCCTGGCGGAACAGATACGCAGTATTTT | NA | TRBJ2-3 | 14 | NA | TRBV28
CASSQDWRGRGSLF | TGTGCCAGCAGCCAAGATTGGAGGGGCAGGGGCTCGCTCTTC | NA | TRBJ1-2 | 14 | NA | TRBV3-1/TRBV3-2
CASSVSGGFLEQYF | TGTGCCAGCAGCGTTAGCGGGGGGTTCCTCGAGCAGTACTTC | TRBD2 | TRBJ2-7 | 14 | NA | TRBV11-2
CASSTRTSTYEQYF | TGTGCCAGCAGCACCCGGACTAGCACCTACGAGCAGTACTTC | TRBD2 | TRBJ2-7 | 14 | NA | TRBV7-9
CASSTGLVTQYF | TGTGCCAGCAGCACCGGACTAGTAACGCAGTATTTT | TRBD2 | TRBJ2-3 | 12 | once | TRBV7-9
CASSQVLTAKNTEAFF | TGCGCCAGCAGCCAAGTATTAACAGCCAAGAACACTGAAGCTTTCTTT | NA | TRBJ1-1 | 16 | few | TRBV4-1
CASSGGGTEAFF | TGTGCCAGCAGCGGGGGGGGCACTGAAGCTTTCTTT | NA | TRBJ1-1 | 12 | NA | TRBV9
CASSLADSVNYGYTF | TGCGCCAGCAGCTTGGCCGACAGCGTAAACTATGGCTACACCTTC | NA | TRBJ1-2 | 15 | NA | TRBV5-1
CASSPVVASGGSSYNEQFF | TGTGCCAGCTCACCGGTAGTCGCTAGCGGGGGCAGCTCCTACAATGAGCAGTTCTTC | TRBD2 | TRBJ2-1 | 19 | NA | TRBV18
CASSQTRNTEAFF | TGTGCCAGCAGTCAAACACGGAACACTGAAGCTTTCTTT | NA | TRBJ1-1 | 13 | NA | TRBV6-5
CASSSYRYGPSSYNSPLHF | TGTGCCAGCAGCTCGTATCGGTACGGCCCGAGCTCCTATAATTCACCCCTCCACTTT | NA | TRBJ1-6 | 19 | NA | TRBV13
CAIAEGAGTGELFF | TGTGCCATAGCTGAGGGGGCGGGAACCGGGGAGCTGTTTTTT | NA | TRBJ2-2 | 14 | NA | TRBV6-5
CASSLRIGEGKKLFF | TGTGCCAGCAGCTTAAGGATTGGCGAGGGAAAAAAACTGTTTTTT | NA | TRBJ1-4 | 15 | NA | TRBV11-2
CASSLGQGMNTEAFF | TGTGCCAGCAGCTTGGGACAGGGCATGAACACTGAAGCTTTCTTT | TRBD1 | TRBJ1-1 | 15 | NA | TRBV5-6
CASSGHGTSTDTQYF | TGTGCCAGCAGTGGTCACGGGACTAGCACAGATACGCAGTATTTT | NA | TRBJ2-3 | 15 | NA | TRBV2
CSAPGQRAGYTF | TGCAGCGCACCGGGACAGAGGGCCGGCTACACCTTC | TRBD1 | TRBJ1-2 | 12 | few | TRBV29-1
CASSFGGGDTQYF | TGTGCCAGCAGCTTTGGCGGGGGAGATACGCAGTATTTT | TRBD2 | TRBJ2-3 | 13 | NA | TRBV7-2
CASSLSRSNYGYTF | TGTGCCAGCAGCTTATCCCGTTCTAACTATGGCTACACCTTC | NA | TRBJ1-2 | 14 | NA | TRBV7-9
CASSYRQAYEQYF | TGTGCCAGCAGTTATAGACAGGCCTACGAGCAGTACTTC | NA | TRBJ2-7 | 13 | NA | TRBV6-5
CASRKVGSGIQYF | TGTGCCAGCAGGAAGGTGGGGAGCGGCATTCAGTACTTC | NA | TRBJ2-4 | 13 | few | TRBV11-2
CASSQTSGGPQTSSYNEQFF | TGTGCCAGCAGTCAAACTAGCGGGGGGCCACAAACGAGCTCCTACAATGAGCAGTTCTTC | TRBD2 | TRBJ2-1 | 20 | NA | TRBV13
CASSQDWGGPNYGYTF | TGCGCCAGCAGCCAAGATTGGGGGGGACCTAACTATGGCTACACCTTC | NA | TRBJ1-2 | 16 | NA | TRBV4-1
CAWSVGQSQPQHF | TGTGCCTGGAGTGTGGGGCAGTCCCAGCCCCAGCATTTT | NA | TRBJ1-5 | 13 | few | TRBV30
CASRDDRADEKLFF | TGTGCCAGCAGGGACGACAGGGCGGATGAAAAACTGTTTTTT | TRBD1 | TRBJ1-4 | 14 | NA | TRBV6-4
CASSATSYEQYF | TGCGCCAGCAGTGCCACAAGCTACGAGCAGTACTTC | NA | TRBJ2-7 | 12 | NA | TRBV10-1
CASTRGEGGTEAFF | TGTGCCAGCACCCGAGGGGAGGGGGGCACTGAAGCTTTCTTT | NA | TRBJ1-1 | 14 | NA | TRBV6-5
CASSEYAATNEKLFF | TGTGCCAGCAGTGAATATGCGGCAACTAATGAAAAACTGTTTTTT | NA | TRBJ1-4 | 15 | NA | TRBV25-1
CASSIDRGHNQPQHF | TGTGCCAGTAGTATAGACAGGGGGCATAATCAGCCCCAGCATTTT | TRBD1 | TRBJ1-5 | 15 | NA | TRBV19
CASSLQESKSPFYF | TGCGCCAGCAGCCTCCAAGAGTCCAAGAGTCCTTTTTATTTT | NA | TRBJ2-3 | 14 | NA | TRBV5-1